This record concerns one T cell receptor (beta chain) sequence. The data are from a study of blood T cell repertoires in COVID-19. Background on the study: Sites across the United States, Italy and Spain contributed samples from acute and convalescent COVID-19.

CDR3 length: 14 amino acids. Trimming at V came to 5 bases and at J to 6 bases, leaving 6 bases not matched to a gene. Germline lookup yields CDR1 LGHDT and CDR2 YNNKEL (reference sequence). Assay: immunoSEQ multiplex PCR; the TCRdb copy retains only in-frame clones and omits some. The sample lists some 270,000 clones, approximately 86% occurring once. Sequencing was carried out using peripheral blood. The chain joins TRBV3-1 (or the pseudogene TRBV3-2) to TRBJ2-3; 9 positions agree with TRBD1. This TCR derives from a human donor with COVID-19, enrolled during active disease. The donor label of this sample is uncertain. The CDR3 region has the DNA TGTGCCAGCAGCGGGACAGGGACAGGGGATACGCAGTATTTT. It encodes CASSGTGTGDTQYF.